The clone carrying this T cell receptor beta chain appeared once. Antigen unknown. A junction end diverges from the germline sequence, so it may reflect a read error. The source of the sample is a study of glioma-infiltrating T cells. Study-wide results and caveats: Very few CDR3 sequences were shared between tissue and blood.

Using RNA template, CDR3s of TCR alpha and beta were amplified with iRepertoire arm-PCR. MiXCR was run by TCRdb on the multiplex PCR reads, yielding one entry per CDR3 protein. This repertoire shows tens of thousands of distinct CDR3 sequences, 35% to 45% found once; its top ten account for roughly two fifths. Germline CDR1 and CDR2: SGDLS and YYNGEE. This CDR3 spans 14 amino acids. The chain recombines TRBV9 with TRBJ2-1; D may be TRBD1 or TRBD2 (6 bases each). The sequenced sample was glioma tissue, nonneoplastic brain tissue, or PBMCs (not recorded which). The receptor was derived from a human donor with low-grade glioma or glioblastoma, undergoing nonglioma brain surgery, or in good health (not recorded which). CDR3 loop: CASSVGGANNERFF. CDR3 nucleotides: TGTGCCAGCAGCGTAGGGGGGGCCAACAATGAGCGGTTCTTC.